This TCR beta chain was sequenced during a study of cytomegalovirus exposure and HLA in healthy donors. The PCR used 60 Vbeta and 13 Jbeta primers. TCRdb keeps only in-frame clones here, not all; method: immunoSEQ multiplex PCR. The sample contains approximately 170,000 clones, 85% of which appear only once. The table lists this clone with a few counts. What it binds is not known. General study findings and limits: Roughly uniform depth of sequencing across donors was assumed in presence/absence analyses. Per a later analysis, HLA-associated TCR beta chains showed more clonal expansion than other, equally common TCR beta chains. Sequencing likely caused a cluster of highly shared sequence variants. It was 150 to 200 TCR beta chains that were listed as cytomegalovirus-associated.

This sequence originates from a boy aged 2-9 years in good health and CMV-seronegative. Sequenced material: PBMCs.

CDR3 in amino acids: CASGSGQGRVAFF. The CDR3 DNA follows: TGTGCTAGTGGTTCCGGACAGGGGAGGGTTGCTTTCTTT. The genes are TRBV12-5 and TRBJ1-1; TRBD1 matches 9 bases. Trimming took 4 bases from V and 11 from J; bases not matched to a gene: 8. CDR3 length: 13 residues. The germline gives CDR1 LGHNT, CDR2 FRNRAP.